This T cell receptor (beta chain) was retrieved from a study of OX40 agonist ivuxolimab in advanced cancers. Study-level information: Every 2 weeks, patients received ivuxolimab intravenously, dosed at 0.01 to 10 mg/kg. Partial responses were seen in three patients, one with hepatocellular carcinoma and two with cutaneous melanoma. Study-wide points: Those patients achieving a partial response at 0.1-3.0 mg/kg showed among the lowest clonal expansion. Compared with CD4+, CD8+ T cells on average had more expanded clones.

The CDR3 is 15 residues long. Germline loops: CDR1 SQVTM, CDR2 ANQGSEA. Between the trimmed V and J ends, which lost 3 bases and 0 bases, there was a span of 14 bases. TCRdb keeps only in-frame clones here, not all; method: immunoSEQ multiplex PCR. Here the sample spans some 73,000 clones, 70% to 90% being singletons. Worth noting for this clone: The antigen remains unidentified.

This receptor was identified in an adult with an advanced solid tumor such as melanoma, head and neck, liver or kidney cancer. The rearrangement links TRBV29-1 to TRBJ1-2, with D hard to call. The sequenced sample was CD4+ or CD8+ T cells sorted from blood, obtained in a trial of the OX40 agonist ivuxolimab. CDR3 coding DNA: TGCAGCGTTGAGCCCTGGGGAGGGTCTAACTATGGCTACACCTTC. It encodes CSVEPWGGSNYGYTF. Filled out from reference TRBV29-1 and TRBJ1-2, the complete variable domain reads SAVISQKPSRDICQRGTSLTIQCQVDSQVTMMFWYRQQPGQSLTLIATANQGSEATYESGFVIDKFPISRPNLTFSTLTVSNMSPEDSSIYLCSVEPWGGSNYGYTFGSGTRLTVV.